This T cell receptor (beta chain) was identified in a study of T cells expressing NK-cell markers. The length of the CDR3 is 18 residues. Germline V lookup: CDR1 LNHNV, CDR2 YYDKDF (reference sequence). TCRdb re-called the 5' RACE reads; one entry per CDR3 protein, DNA not given. This repertoire includes around 140,000 distinct CDR3 sequences. What was sequenced was blood T cells: a sorted CD56 or NKG2C T cell subset, CD4+ or CD8+ T cells, or bulk PBMC T cells (not recorded which). This receptor was taken from a man in his late teens or twenties in good health. The chain carries TRBV15 and TRBJ2-3; the TCRdb call, TRBD1, lacks DNA for checking. CDR3 sequence reads: CATSRDLMRSLYTDTQYF.